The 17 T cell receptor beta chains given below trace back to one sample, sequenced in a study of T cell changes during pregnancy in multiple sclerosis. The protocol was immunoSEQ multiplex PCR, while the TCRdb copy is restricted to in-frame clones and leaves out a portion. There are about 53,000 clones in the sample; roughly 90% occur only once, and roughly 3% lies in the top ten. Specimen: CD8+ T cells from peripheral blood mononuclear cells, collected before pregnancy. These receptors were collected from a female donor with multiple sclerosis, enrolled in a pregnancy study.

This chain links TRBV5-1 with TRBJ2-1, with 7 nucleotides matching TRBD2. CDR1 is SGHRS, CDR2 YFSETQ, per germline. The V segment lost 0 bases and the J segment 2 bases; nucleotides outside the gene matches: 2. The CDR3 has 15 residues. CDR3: CASSLVAGAYNEQFF. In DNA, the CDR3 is TGCGCCAGCAGCTTGGTGGCGGGGGCCTACAATGAGCAGTTCTTC.

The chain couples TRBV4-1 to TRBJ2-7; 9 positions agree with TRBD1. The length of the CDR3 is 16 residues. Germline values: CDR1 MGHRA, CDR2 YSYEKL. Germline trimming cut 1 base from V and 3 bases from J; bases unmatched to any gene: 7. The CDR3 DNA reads TGCGCCAGCAGCCAAGCCCCGGGACAGGGAGGCTACGAGCAGTACTTC. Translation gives CASSQAPGQGGYEQYF.

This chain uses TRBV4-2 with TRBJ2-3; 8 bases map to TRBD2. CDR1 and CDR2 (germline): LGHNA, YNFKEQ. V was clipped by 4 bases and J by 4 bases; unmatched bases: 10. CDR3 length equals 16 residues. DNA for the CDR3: TGTGCCAGCAGCCGGATAAGACTAGCGTCACCAGATACGCAGTATTTT. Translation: CASSRIRLASPDTQYF.

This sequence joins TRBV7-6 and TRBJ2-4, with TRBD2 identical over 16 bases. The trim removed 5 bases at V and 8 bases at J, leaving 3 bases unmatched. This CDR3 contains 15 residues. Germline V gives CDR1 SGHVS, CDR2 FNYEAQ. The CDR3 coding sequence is TGTGCCAGCAGCCGTGGGACTAGCGGGGGGGACATTCAGTACTTC. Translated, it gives CASSRGTSGGDIQYF.

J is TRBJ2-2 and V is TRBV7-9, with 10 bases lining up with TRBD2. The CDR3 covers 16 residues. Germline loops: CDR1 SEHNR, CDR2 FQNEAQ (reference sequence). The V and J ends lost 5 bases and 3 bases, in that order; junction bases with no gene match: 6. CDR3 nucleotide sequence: TGTGCCAGCAGCCCAACTAGCGGGGTCCACACCGGGGAGCTGTTTTTT. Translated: CASSPTSGVHTGELFF.

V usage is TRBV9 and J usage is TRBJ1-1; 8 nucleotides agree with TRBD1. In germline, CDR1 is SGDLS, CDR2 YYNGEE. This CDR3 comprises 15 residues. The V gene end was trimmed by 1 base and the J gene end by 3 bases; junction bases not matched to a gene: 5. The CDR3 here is CASSVQGAGDTEAFF. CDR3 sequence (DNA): TGTGCCAGCAGCGTACAGGGGGCGGGCGACACTGAAGCTTTCTTT.

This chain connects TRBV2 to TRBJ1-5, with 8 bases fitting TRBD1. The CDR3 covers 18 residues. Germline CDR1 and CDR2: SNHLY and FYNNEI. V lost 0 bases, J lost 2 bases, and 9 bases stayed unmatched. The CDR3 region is CASSEAAPDRAGNQPQHF. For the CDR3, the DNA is TGTGCCAGCAGTGAAGCCGCTCCGGACAGGGCAGGCAATCAGCCCCAGCATTTT. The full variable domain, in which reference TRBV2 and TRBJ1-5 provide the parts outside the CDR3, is EPEVTQTPSHQVTQMGQEVILRCVPISNHLYFYWYRQILGQKVEFLVSFYNNEISEKSEIFDDQFSVERPDGSNFTLKIRSTKLEDSAMYFCASSEAAPDRAGNQPQHFGDGTRLSIL.

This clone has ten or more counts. CDR3 region: CASSQDTQGPLNEQFF. DNA for the CDR3: TGCGCCAGCAGCCAAGATACCCAGGGGCCTCTCAATGAGCAGTTCTTC. V is TRBV4-3 and J is TRBJ2-1; TRBD1 is a possible D gene (6 bases). The CDR3 sequence is 16 residues long. From germline, CDR1 is LGHNA and CDR2 YSLEER. With 0 bases removed from V and 6 bases from J, the gap between germline ends came to 15 bases.

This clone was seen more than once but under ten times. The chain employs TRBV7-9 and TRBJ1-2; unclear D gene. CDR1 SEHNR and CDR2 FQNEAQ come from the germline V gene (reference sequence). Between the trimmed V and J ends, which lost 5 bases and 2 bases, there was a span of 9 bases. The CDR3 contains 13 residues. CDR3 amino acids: CASSEQKNYGYTF. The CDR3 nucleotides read TGTGCCAGCAGCGAACAGAAGAACTATGGCTACACCTTC.

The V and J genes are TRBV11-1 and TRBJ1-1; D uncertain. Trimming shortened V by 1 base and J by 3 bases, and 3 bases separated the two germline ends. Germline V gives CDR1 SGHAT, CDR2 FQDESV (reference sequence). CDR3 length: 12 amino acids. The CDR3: CASSLDYTEAFF. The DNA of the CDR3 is TGTGCCAGCAGCTTAGACTACACTGAAGCTTTCTTT.

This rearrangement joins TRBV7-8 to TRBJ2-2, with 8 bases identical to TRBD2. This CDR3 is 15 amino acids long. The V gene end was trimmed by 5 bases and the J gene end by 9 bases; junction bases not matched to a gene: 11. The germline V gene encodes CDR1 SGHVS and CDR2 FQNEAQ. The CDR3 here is CASSHPGGPVRELFF. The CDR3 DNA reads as TGTGCCAGCAGCCACCCGGGGGGGCCAGTCCGGGAGCTGTTTTTT. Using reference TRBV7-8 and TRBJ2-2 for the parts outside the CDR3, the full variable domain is GAGVSQSPRYKVAKRGQDVALRCDPISGHVSLFWYQQALGQGPEFLTYFQNEAQLDKSGLPSDRFFAERPEGSVSTLKIQRTQQEDSAVYLCASSHPGGPVRELFFGEGSRLTVL.

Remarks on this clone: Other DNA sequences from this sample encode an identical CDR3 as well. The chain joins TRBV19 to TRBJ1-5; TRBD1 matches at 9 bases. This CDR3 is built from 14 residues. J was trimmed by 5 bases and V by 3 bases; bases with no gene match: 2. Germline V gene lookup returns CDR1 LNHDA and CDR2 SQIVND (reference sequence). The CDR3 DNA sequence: TGTGCCAGTAGTATTTGGACAGGGGATCAGCCCCAGCATTTT. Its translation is CASSIWTGDQPQHF.

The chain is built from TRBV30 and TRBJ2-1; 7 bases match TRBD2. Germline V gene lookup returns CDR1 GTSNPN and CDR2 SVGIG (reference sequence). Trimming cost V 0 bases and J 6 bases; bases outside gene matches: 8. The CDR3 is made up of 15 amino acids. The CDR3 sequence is CAWSVRAGDPNEQFF. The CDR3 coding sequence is TGTGCCTGGAGTGTTCGGGCGGGGGACCCCAATGAGCAGTTCTTC.

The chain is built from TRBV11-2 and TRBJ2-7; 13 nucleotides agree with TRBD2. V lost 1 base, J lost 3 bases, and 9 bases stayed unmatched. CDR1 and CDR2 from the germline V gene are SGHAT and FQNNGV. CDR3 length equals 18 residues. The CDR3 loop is CASSLGGGLAGSLYEQYF. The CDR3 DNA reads TGTGCCAGCAGCTTAGGGGGGGGACTAGCGGGGAGTCTCTACGAGCAGTACTTC.

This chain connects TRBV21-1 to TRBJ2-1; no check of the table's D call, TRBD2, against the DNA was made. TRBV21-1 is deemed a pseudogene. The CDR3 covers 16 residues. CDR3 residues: CASSPTLAGPGNEQFF. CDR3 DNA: TGTGCCAGCAGCCCAACACTAGCGGGGCCAGGCAATGAGCAGTTCTTC.

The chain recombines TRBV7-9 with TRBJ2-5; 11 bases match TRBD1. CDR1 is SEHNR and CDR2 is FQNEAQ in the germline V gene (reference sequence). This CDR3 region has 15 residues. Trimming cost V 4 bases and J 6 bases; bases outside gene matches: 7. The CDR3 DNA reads TGTGCCAGCAGCTCCCCGGGACAGGGGGTACAGACCCAGTACTTC. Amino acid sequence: CASSSPGQGVQTQYF.

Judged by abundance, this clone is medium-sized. CDR3 DNA sequence: TGTGCCAGTAGTATATTTCCCGGGGGGGCTACGCAGTATTTT. Translated: CASSIFPGGATQYF. The chain carries TRBV19 and TRBJ2-3, with TRBD2 matching 8 bases. V was clipped by 2 bases and J by 8 bases; unmatched bases: 6. The CDR3 is 14 amino acids. Germline V CDR1 and CDR2: LNHDA, SQIVND (reference sequence).